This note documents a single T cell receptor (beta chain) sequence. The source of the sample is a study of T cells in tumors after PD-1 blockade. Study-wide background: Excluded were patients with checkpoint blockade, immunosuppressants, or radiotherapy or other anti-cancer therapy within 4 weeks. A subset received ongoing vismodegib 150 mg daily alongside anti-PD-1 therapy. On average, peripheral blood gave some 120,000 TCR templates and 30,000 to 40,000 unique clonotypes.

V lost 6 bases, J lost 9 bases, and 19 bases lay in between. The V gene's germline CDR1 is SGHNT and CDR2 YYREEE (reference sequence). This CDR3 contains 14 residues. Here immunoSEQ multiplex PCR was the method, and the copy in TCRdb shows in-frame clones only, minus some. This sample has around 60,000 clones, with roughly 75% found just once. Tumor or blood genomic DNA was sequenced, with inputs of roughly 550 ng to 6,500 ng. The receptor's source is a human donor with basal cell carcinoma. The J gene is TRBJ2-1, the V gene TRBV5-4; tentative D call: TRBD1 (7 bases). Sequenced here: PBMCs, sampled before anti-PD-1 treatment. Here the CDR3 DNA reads TGTGCCAGCATGGAGGGGGCTTCTCAAGGTGAGCAGTTCTTC. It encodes CASMEGASQGEQFF.